This TCR beta chain was obtained from a study of T cells in Graves' hyperthyroidism and ophthalmopathy. Amplification targeted TCR beta CDR3 regions from RNA transcripts. The HTBI primer set drove a first-round RT-PCR of the TCR CDR3. TCRdb recomputed calls from the multiplex PCR reads with MiXCR, one row per CDR3 protein. The table shows fewer than 750,000 distinct CDR3 sequences, with about 45% occurring only once. Sample: peripheral blood or thyroid tissue (not recorded which). The clonotype comes from a woman aged 18-35 years with Graves' hyperthyroidism.

CDR3: CASSPGPSGASIQPPYEQYF. CDR3 in DNA: TGTGCCAGCTCACCAGGGCCTAGCGGGGCCTCAATACAACCTCCCTACGAGCAGTACTTC. This chain joins TRBV7-2 and TRBJ2-7; 9 bases are a match to TRBD2. This CDR3 has 20 residues. The germline V gene encodes CDR1 SGHTA and CDR2 FQGNSA. The V gene end was trimmed by 8 bases and the J gene end by 2 bases; junction bases not matched to a gene: 25.